The source of this TCR beta chain is a study of spatial heterogeneity in lung cancer. The overall study: Certain blood samples were drawn at disease recurrence; the median time to first recurrence was approximately 330 days. Sequence detection consistently recorded a greater number of beta-chain than alpha-chain sequences.

Unique molecular identifiers, one per molecule, were present on every TCR cDNA molecule. From the 5' RACE reads, TCRdb called clonotypes with MiXCR, one entry per CDR3 protein. The sample carries approximately 9,700 distinct CDR3 sequences, around 4.2% recorded once. Stated time point: blood taken at disease recurrence. Whole RNA from tumor, nontumor lung or frozen PBMC was sequenced unsorted. This clonotype was counted ten times or more. This beta chain was picked up by a library intended for alpha chains and is off target, so its count carries little meaning. Specimen: PBMCs, collected at recurrence. This receptor was obtained from a female donor with early-stage non-small cell lung cancer.

The chain's CDR3 is CSATNDRAQETQYF. CDR3 sequence (DNA): TGCAGTGCTACCAATGACAGGGCCCAAGAGACCCAGTACTTC. The chain has TRBV20-1 and TRBJ2-5, with 7 bases fitting TRBD1. Trimming took 4 bases from V and 1 from J; bases not matched to a gene: 6. The CDR3 runs 14 residues. The germline V gene has CDR1 DFQATT and CDR2 SNEGSKA (reference sequence).